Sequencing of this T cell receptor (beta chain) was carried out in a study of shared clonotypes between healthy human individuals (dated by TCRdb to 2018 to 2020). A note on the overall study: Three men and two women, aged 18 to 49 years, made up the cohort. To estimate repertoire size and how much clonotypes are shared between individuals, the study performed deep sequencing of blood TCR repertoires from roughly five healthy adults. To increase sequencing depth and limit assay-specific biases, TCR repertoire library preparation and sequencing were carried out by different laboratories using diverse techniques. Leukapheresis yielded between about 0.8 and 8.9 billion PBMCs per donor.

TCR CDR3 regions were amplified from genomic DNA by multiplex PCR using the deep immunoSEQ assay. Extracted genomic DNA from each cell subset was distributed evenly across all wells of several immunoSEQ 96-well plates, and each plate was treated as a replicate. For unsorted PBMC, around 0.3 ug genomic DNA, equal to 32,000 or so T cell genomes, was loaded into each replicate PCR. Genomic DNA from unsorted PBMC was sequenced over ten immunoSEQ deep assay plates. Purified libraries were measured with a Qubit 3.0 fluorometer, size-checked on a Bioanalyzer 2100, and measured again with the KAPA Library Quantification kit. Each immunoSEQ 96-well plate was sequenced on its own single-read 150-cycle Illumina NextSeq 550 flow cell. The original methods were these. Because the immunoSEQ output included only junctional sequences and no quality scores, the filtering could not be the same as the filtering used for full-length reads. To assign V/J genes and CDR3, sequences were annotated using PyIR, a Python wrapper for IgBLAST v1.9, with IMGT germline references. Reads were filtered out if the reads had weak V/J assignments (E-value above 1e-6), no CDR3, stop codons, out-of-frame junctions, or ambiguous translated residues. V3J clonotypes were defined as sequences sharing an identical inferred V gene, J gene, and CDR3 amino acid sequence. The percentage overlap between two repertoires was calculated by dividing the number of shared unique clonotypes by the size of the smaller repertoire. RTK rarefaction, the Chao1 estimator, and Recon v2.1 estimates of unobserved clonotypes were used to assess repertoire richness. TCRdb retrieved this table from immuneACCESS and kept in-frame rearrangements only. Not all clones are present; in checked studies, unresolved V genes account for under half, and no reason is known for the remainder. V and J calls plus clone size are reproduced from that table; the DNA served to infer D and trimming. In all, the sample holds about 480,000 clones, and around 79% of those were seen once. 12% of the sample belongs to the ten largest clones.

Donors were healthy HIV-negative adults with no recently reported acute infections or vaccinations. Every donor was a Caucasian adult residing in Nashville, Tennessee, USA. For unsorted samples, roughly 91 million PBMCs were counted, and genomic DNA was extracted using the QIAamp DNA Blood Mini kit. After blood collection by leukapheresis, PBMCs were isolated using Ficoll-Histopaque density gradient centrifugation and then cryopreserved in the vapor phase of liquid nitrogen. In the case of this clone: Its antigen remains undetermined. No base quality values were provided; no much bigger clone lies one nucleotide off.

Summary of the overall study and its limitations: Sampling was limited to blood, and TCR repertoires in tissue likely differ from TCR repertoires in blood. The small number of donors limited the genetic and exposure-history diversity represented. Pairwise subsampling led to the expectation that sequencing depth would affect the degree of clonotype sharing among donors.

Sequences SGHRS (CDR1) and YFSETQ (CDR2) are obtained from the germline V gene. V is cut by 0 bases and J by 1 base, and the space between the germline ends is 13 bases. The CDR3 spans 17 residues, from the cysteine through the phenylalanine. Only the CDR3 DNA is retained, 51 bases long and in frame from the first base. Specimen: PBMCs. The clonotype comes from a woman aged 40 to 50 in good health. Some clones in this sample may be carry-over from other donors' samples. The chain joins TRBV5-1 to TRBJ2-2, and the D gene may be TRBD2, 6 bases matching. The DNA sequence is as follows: TGCGCCAGCAGCTTGGTACTTAGCGGACTGAACACCGGGGAGCTGTTTTTT. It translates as CASSLVLSGLNTGELFF. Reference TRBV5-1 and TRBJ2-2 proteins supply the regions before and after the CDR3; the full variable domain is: KAGVTQTPRYLIKTRGQQVTLSCSPISGHRSVSWYQQTPGQGLQFLFEYFSETQRNKGNFPGRFSGRQFSNSRSEMNVSTLELGDSALYLCASSLVLSGLNTGELFFGEGSRLTVL.